A selection of T cell receptor beta chains follows, all from one sample in a study of Graves' ophthalmopathy and Graves' hyperthyroidism. TCRdb re-called the multiplex PCR reads through MiXCR, storing one row per CDR3 protein. The sample lists roughly 400,000 distinct CDR3 sequences, about 16% seen once, with 1.5% to 2% in the top ten. The sequencing sample was made of peripheral blood. The receptors here all came from a woman aged 18-35 years with Graves' ophthalmopathy. Both conserved end residues are part of each CDR3. Each record gives: V gene, D gene, J gene, CDR3 protein. A D gene is named only where the DNA matches it firmly.

TRBV15	NA	TRBJ2-5	CATSQGGRETQYF
TRBV4-1	NA	TRBJ1-3	CASSPPPGSGNTIYF
TRBV12-3/TRBV12-4	NA	TRBJ1-1	CASSLGPTGTEAFF
TRBV28	NA	TRBJ1-1	CASRSGGLNTEAFF
TRBV6-5	TRBD1	TRBJ2-7	CASSYRQGLYEQYF
TRBV6-2/TRBV6-3	NA	TRBJ1-2	CASTPDPRANYGYTF
TRBV2	NA	TRBJ1-3	CASSEPSTWYSGNTIYF
TRBV27	NA	TRBJ1-2	CASSTSPQGRGYTF
TRBV28	TRBD1	TRBJ2-2	CASSVPRTGGSGELFF
TRBV24-1	NA	TRBJ1-2	CATRDGFYGYTF
TRBV11-2	NA	TRBJ2-2	CASSLDSGETGELFF
TRBV14	NA	TRBJ1-1	CASSQGPGVSTEALF
TRBV5-1	NA	TRBJ1-2	CASSTEGVMYGYTF
TRBV12-3/TRBV12-4	TRBD1	TRBJ2-5	CASSSITGTGLETQYF
TRBV12-3/TRBV12-4	TRBD2	TRBJ2-7	CASSFQLAGETYEQYF
TRBV7-2	NA	TRBJ1-2	CASSHAWPNYGYAF
TRBV6-1	NA	TRBJ2-3	CASSPQTDTQYF
TRBV6-2/TRBV6-3	TRBD2	TRBJ2-7	CASSYSWVAGVTYEQYF
TRBV6-5	NA	TRBJ1-3	CASSYSKGRGNTIYF
TRBV9	TRBD2	TRBJ2-7	CASSESGGPSYEQYF